This entry describes one TCR beta chain. Its antigen is still unknown. This specimen belongs to a study of T cells in Graves' hyperthyroidism and ophthalmopathy. The overall study: The initial diagnosis was the point when peripheral blood was collected, ahead of any treatment.

Ophthalmopathy cases scored 3 or more on the Clinical Activity Score and 4 or more on NOSPECS grade, with duration below 3 months. Template material for amplifying TCR beta CDR3 regions consisted of RNA transcripts. An initial round of RT-PCR targeting the TCR CDR3 relied on the HTBI primer set. TCRdb independently ran MiXCR on the multiplex PCR reads; one entry per CDR3 protein. The repertoire holds around 610,000 distinct CDR3 sequences, about 15% seen once, with around 4.1% in the top ten. V shed 7 bases, J shed 7 bases, and the junction held 10 bases outside the gene matches. The CDR3 length is 14 residues. Whole-study findings and limits: The model forecast ophthalmopathy, anticipating it by a median approximately 7 months before onset.

The sample was blood. V is TRBV12-3 or TRBV12-4 and J is TRBJ1-5, with TRBD1 matching 7 bases. The clonotype originates from a woman in her 40s with Graves' ophthalmopathy. The DNA of the CDR3 is TGTGCCAGCATAGGGCAGGGGGTGGACCAGCCCCAGCATTTT. It specifies CASIGQGVDQPQHF.